Presented here are 27 T cell receptor beta chains from one specimen sequenced in a study of T cells expressing NK-cell markers. TCRdb re-called the 5' RACE reads; every CDR3 protein appears as one record, without DNA. This table lists under 200,000 distinct CDR3 sequences. The sample taken for sequencing was blood T cells: a sorted CD56 or NKG2C T cell subset, CD4+ or CD8+ T cells, or bulk PBMC T cells (not recorded which). These receptors were taken from a woman between 18 and 70 years old in good health.

This chain uses TRBV24-1 with TRBJ2-3; TCRdb reports TRBD1, a call that lacks DNA to check it against. Per germline, CDR1 KGHDR and CDR2 SFDVKD. This CDR3 is built from 19 residues. The CDR3 is CATSDLHGVGQGRTDTQYF.

The chain uses TRBV28 and TRBJ2-6. Germline CDR1 MDHEN, CDR2 SYDVKM. The CDR3 totals 15 residues. The CDR3: CASSSAGSGANVLTF.

V gene TRBV20-1 combines with J gene TRBJ2-5; the TCRdb call, TRBD2, lacks DNA for checking. Germline V gene data show CDR1 as DFQATT and CDR2 as SNEGSKA (reference sequence). The CDR3 runs to 15 residues. The CDR3: CSARDSADSKETQYF.

The chain carries TRBV12-3 or TRBV12-4 and TRBJ2-1; TCRdb's D call, TRBD1, is unchecked because there is no DNA. The CDR3 totals 15 residues. This CDR3 reads CASSRDRGSYNEQFF.

The chain has TRBV24-1 and TRBJ2-7. The CDR3 covers 12 residues. Germline CDR1 and CDR2: KGHDR and SFDVKD. The CDR3: CATSQDSYEQYF.

V usage is TRBV20-1 and J usage is TRBJ1-4. This CDR3 contains 13 residues. Per germline, CDR1 DFQATT and CDR2 SNEGSKA (reference sequence). The CDR3 protein is CSASFREGEKLFF.

The CDR3 here is CASSPTSLGTDTQYF. The rearrangement joins TRBV5-1 to TRBJ2-3; the TCRdb D gene call, TRBD2, has no DNA to confirm it. The CDR3 loop spans 15 amino acids. CDR1 is SGHRS and CDR2 is YFSETQ in the germline V gene.

The chain combines TRBV6-5 with TRBJ1-4; TCRdb's D call, TRBD1, is unchecked because there is no DNA. Germline V gene lookup returns CDR1 MNHEY and CDR2 SVGAGI. This CDR3 contains 15 residues. CDR3 sequence: CASSYSGVGGEKLFF.

The J gene is TRBJ1-2, the V gene TRBV12-3 or TRBV12-4. This CDR3 comprises 12 residues. The CDR3 region is CASSFGETGYTF.

J is TRBJ2-2 and V is TRBV7-8; TCRdb names TRBD2, which stays unverified in the absence of DNA. Germline CDR1 and CDR2: SGHVS and FQNEAQ. The CDR3 is 15 residues long. CDR3 protein: CASSTAATSAGELFF.

This chain joins TRBV7-3 and TRBJ1-1; the TRBD1 assignment by TCRdb is unverifiable without DNA. The CDR3 length is 14 residues. Germline CDR1 is SGHTA and CDR2 is FQGTGA. CDR3 in amino acids: CASSSTDMNTEAFF.

The chain couples TRBV20-1 to TRBJ1-3; the D gene TCRdb calls, TRBD1, cannot be checked with no DNA. CDR1 and CDR2 (germline): DFQATT, SNEGSKA (reference sequence). This CDR3 contains 14 residues. CDR3 in amino acids: CSARDSGSGNTIYF.

The rearrangement links TRBV3-1 to TRBJ2-3. From germline, CDR1 is LGHDT and CDR2 YNNKEL (reference sequence). The CDR3 is 13 residues long. The chain's CDR3 is CASNPRGTDTQYF.

J is TRBJ1-1 and V is TRBV29-1. The V gene's germline CDR1 is SQVTM and CDR2 ANQGSEA. The CDR3 length is 13 residues. The CDR3 region is CSATGLTNTEAFF.

CDR3 residues: CASSSPGGIGNEQFF. V gene TRBV7-3 combines with J gene TRBJ2-1; TCRdb returns TRBD1, unconfirmable since there is no DNA. CDR1 is SGHTA, CDR2 FQGTGA, per germline. The CDR3 sequence is 15 residues long.

The chain joins TRBV10-3 to TRBJ2-1; checking the TCRdb D call of TRBD2 is not possible without DNA. The germline gives CDR1 ENHRY, CDR2 SYGVKD. The CDR3 has 13 amino acids. CDR3 region: CAIWTSGRNEQFF.

J is TRBJ1-1 and V is TRBV28; the TRBD1 assignment by TCRdb is unverifiable without DNA. The length of the CDR3 is 13 residues. CDR1 is MDHEN and CDR2 is SYDVKM in the germline V gene. CDR3 in amino acids: CASSLPDGMEAFF. The full variable domain, in which reference TRBV28 and TRBJ1-1 provide the parts outside the CDR3, is DVKVTQSSRYLVKRTGEKVFLECVQDMDHENMFWYRQDPGLGLRLIYFSYDVKMKEKGDIPEGYSVSREKKERFSLILESASTNQTSMYLCASSLPDGMEAFFGQGTRLTVV.

The J gene is TRBJ2-3, the V gene TRBV18. Germline values: CDR1 KGHSH, CDR2 LQKENI. The CDR3 runs 12 residues. The CDR3 protein is CASSPPAGPQYF.

This chain connects TRBV5-1 to TRBJ2-5; TCRdb designates TRBD2, a call that cannot be tested without DNA. The CDR3 spans 15 residues. CDR1 is SGHRS, CDR2 YFSETQ, per germline. The CDR3: CASSLAGGSGETQYF. The entire variable domain, with the rest obtained from reference TRBV5-1 and TRBJ2-5, is as follows: KAGVTQTPRYLIKTRGQQVTLSCSPISGHRSVSWYQQTPGQGLQFLFEYFSETQRNKGNFPGRFSGRQFSNSRSEMNVSTLELGDSALYLCASSLAGGSGETQYFGPGTRLLVL.

The rearrangement links TRBV20-1 to TRBJ1-4; TCRdb selects TRBD1, and the lack of DNA leaves this call unchecked. The CDR3 spans 14 residues. Germline V gives CDR1 DFQATT, CDR2 SNEGSKA (reference sequence). CDR3 protein: CSARDEGAGEKLFF.

The chain links TRBV27 to TRBJ1-2; no DNA is available, so the TRBD1 call from TCRdb remains unchecked. Germline-derived CDR1 and CDR2 are MNHEY and SMNVEV (reference sequence). The CDR3 contains 17 residues. The CDR3 spells CASSLSAGSGRGGGYTF.

The V and J genes are TRBV27 and TRBJ2-7; TCRdb reports TRBD2, a call that lacks DNA to check it against. Germline lookup yields CDR1 MNHEY and CDR2 SMNVEV (reference sequence). The CDR3 covers 14 residues. CDR3 loop: CASSLTGGLAGGYF.

The chain links TRBV4-2 to TRBJ2-1; the D gene TCRdb calls, TRBD2, cannot be checked with no DNA. The CDR3 has 16 amino acids. Germline values: CDR1 LGHNA, CDR2 YNFKEQ. CDR3 sequence: CASSQAGARSYNEQFF.

The chain couples TRBV5-1 to TRBJ2-3. Per the germline V gene, CDR1 is SGHRS and CDR2 is YFSETQ. CDR3 length: 15 amino acids. The CDR3 here is CASSLLSESTDTQYF. The entire variable domain, with the rest obtained from reference TRBV5-1 and TRBJ2-3, is as follows: KAGVTQTPRYLIKTRGQQVTLSCSPISGHRSVSWYQQTPGQGLQFLFEYFSETQRNKGNFPGRFSGRQFSNSRSEMNVSTLELGDSALYLCASSLLSESTDTQYFGPGTRLTVL.

The V and J genes are TRBV29-1 and TRBJ2-5; there is no DNA to check the TCRdb D call of TRBD1. This CDR3 spans 14 amino acids. Per the germline V gene, CDR1 is SQVTM and CDR2 is ANQGSEA. This CDR3 is CSVERSQGGETQYF.

This chain connects TRBV24-1 to TRBJ1-2; checking the TCRdb D call of TRBD1 is not possible without DNA. CDR3 length: 15 residues. Germline V CDR1 and CDR2: KGHDR, SFDVKD. The CDR3 region is CATREEGAYRYGYTF.

CDR3 region: CASSLSDRGAQQFF. This sequence joins TRBV27 and TRBJ2-1; the TRBD1 assignment by TCRdb is unverifiable without DNA. The CDR3 has 14 residues. CDR1 MNHEY and CDR2 SMNVEV come from the germline V gene (reference sequence).